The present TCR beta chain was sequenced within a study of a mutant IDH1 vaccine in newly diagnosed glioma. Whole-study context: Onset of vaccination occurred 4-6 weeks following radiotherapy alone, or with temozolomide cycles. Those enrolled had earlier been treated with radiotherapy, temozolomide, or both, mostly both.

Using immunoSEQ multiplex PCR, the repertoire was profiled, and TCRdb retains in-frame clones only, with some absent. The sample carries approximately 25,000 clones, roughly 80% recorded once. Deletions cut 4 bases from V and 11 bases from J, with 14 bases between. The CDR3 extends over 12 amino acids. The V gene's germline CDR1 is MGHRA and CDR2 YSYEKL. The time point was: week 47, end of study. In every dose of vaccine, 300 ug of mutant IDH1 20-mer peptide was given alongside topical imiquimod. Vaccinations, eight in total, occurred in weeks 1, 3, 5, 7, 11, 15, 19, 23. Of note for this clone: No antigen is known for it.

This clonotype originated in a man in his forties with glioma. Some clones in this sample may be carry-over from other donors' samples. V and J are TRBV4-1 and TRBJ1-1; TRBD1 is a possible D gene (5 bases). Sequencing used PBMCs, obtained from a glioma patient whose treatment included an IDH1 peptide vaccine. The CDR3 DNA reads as TGCGCCAGCAGCCCAGACGGGGGTCCTGCTTTCTTT. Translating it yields CASSPDGGPAFF.